This TCR beta chain was documented in a study of cytomegalovirus exposure and HLA in healthy donors. Overall study results and limits: Generally TCR sequences proved uncommon, though certain public TCRs appeared in numerous donors. Diagnosis of cytomegalovirus status made by the classifier reportedly showed high specificity and sensitivity. Analysis performed later found about 18,000 TCR beta sequences associated with HLA alleles at 0.05 false discovery rate.

About this clone: As yet, its antigen is unknown.

This PCR relied on a set of 60 Vbeta primers and 13 Jbeta primers. Clones were read by immunoSEQ multiplex PCR, and TCRdb kept only the in-frame ones, dropping some. This listing includes around 140,000 clones. Germline V lookup: CDR1 MGHDK, CDR2 SYGVNS. There are 14 residues in the CDR3. Trimming took 6 bases from V and 5 from J, leaving 15 bases between them. Source material: PBMCs. V and J are TRBV25-1 and TRBJ2-3; weak D call: TRBD1 (6 bases). This sequence originates from a woman aged 40 to 49 in good health and CMV-seronegative. CDR3: CASSQGRWEDTQYF. CDR3 coding DNA: TGTGCCAGCAGCCAGGGGCGGTGGGAAGATACGCAGTATTTT.